The next 21 T cell receptor beta chains were all read from a single sample in a study of blood T cells in healthy people across ages. Then a second PCR, running roughly 7 to 11 cycles, was carried out with a sample-barcoded 5' primer and a J-beta primer mix. TCRdb used MiXCR to reprocess the 5' RACE reads, holding one entry per CDR3 protein. The sample records about a million distinct CDR3 sequences, around 48% being singletons. The specimen was blood. These receptors all stem from a man aged 25 to 45 in good health.

In its sample, this clonotype was seen a few times. The chain links TRBV5-1 to TRBJ2-3; 7 nucleotides line up with TRBD1. The V gene end was trimmed by 0 bases and the J gene end by 0 bases; junction bases not matched to a gene: 7. This CDR3 is built from 17 residues. Germline lookup yields CDR1 SGHRS and CDR2 YFSETQ. The CDR3 is CASSLAPTGLSTDTQYF. Written as DNA, the CDR3 is TGCGCCAGCAGCTTGGCACCGACAGGGTTGAGCACAGATACGCAGTATTTT.

The J gene is TRBJ2-2, the V gene TRBV29-1; 10 positions agree with TRBD1. The CDR3 runs to 16 residues. Per germline, CDR1 SQVTM and CDR2 ANQGSEA. V lost 3 bases to trimming and J lost 6 bases; unmatched junction nucleotides: 10. This CDR3 is CSVDLAGTGASGELFF. CDR3 DNA sequence: TGCAGCGTTGACCTTGCCGGGACAGGGGCCTCCGGGGAGCTGTTTTTT.

This clonotype has more than one count but fewer than ten. J is TRBJ2-7 and V is TRBV6-6, with D possibly being TRBD1 or TRBD2 (6 bases each). Germline V lookup: CDR1 MNHNY, CDR2 SVGAGI (reference sequence). Trimming shortened V by 4 bases and J by 3 bases, and 16 bases separated the two germline ends. The CDR3 is made up of 15 amino acids. CDR3 sequence (DNA): TGTGCCAGCAGTTCTTCCGTCGGGGGCGGCTACGAGCAGTACTTC. Protein product: CASSSSVGGGYEQYF.

This clonotype was recorded only once. A much larger clonotype is one base distant, so this may be a read error. The CDR3 here is CSVEPDTDEQFF. CDR3 nucleotide sequence: TGCAGCGTTGAACCCGACACCGATGAGCAGTTCTTC. This chain uses TRBV29-1 with TRBJ2-1; unclear D gene. Trimming took 2 bases from V and 8 from J, leaving 10 bases between them. The CDR3 spans 12 residues. From germline, CDR1 is SQVTM and CDR2 ANQGSEA.

The chain carries TRBV3-1 and TRBJ1-1; D call uncertain. Deletions cut 1 base from V and 5 bases from J, with 14 bases between. Germline V gene data show CDR1 as LGHDT and CDR2 as YNNKEL (reference sequence). The length of the CDR3 is 15 residues. This chain's CDR3 is CASSQVPGIGTEAFF. For the CDR3, the DNA is TGTGCCAGCAGCCAAGTACCGGGGATAGGGACTGAAGCTTTCTTT. Combining the CDR3 with reference TRBV3-1 and TRBJ1-1 gives the whole variable domain DTAVSQTPKYLVTQMGNDKSIKCEQNLGHDTMYWYKQDSKKFLKIMFSYNNKELIINETVPNRFSPKSPDKAHLNLHINSLELGDSAVYFCASSQVPGIGTEAFFGQGTRLTVV.

V gene TRBV11-2 combines with J gene TRBJ2-4; possibly TRBD1 for D (6 bases). The J call could be wrong; TRBJ2-5 is a better fit for the DNA end. Germline CDR1 is SGHAT and CDR2 is FQNNGV. CDR3 size: 16 residues. The chain's CDR3 is CASSLMEKGDQETQYF. CDR3 bases: TGTGCCAGCAGCTTAATGGAGAAGGGGGACCAAGAGACCCAGTACTTC.

This clonotype was observed once. The rearrangement links TRBV27 to TRBJ2-5; D unclear. From germline, CDR1 is MNHEY and CDR2 SMNVEV (reference sequence). The ends were cut back, 5 bases at V and 11 bases at J, with 24 bases in the middle. The CDR3 consists of 15 residues. The CDR3 DNA reads as TGTGCCAGCAGTACTCCACTTAACTCCTACAATGAGCAGTACTTC. Protein: CASSTPLNSYNEQYF.

This chain joins TRBV5-1 and TRBJ2-5; 8 positions match TRBD1. The J call may be wrong; the DNA end is better matched by TRBJ2-7. Germline V CDR1 and CDR2: SGHRS, YFSETQ. The CDR3 consists of 13 residues. The CDR3 nucleotides are TGCGCCAGCAGCTTTGGACAGGGCAACGAGCAGTACTTC. Its protein is CASSFGQGNEQYF.

This clonotype was detected ten times or more. As DNA, the CDR3 is TGCAGCGTTAACGGGCTGGCAGGGTCGAGCGAGCAGTACTTC. The encoded protein is CSVNGLAGSSEQYF. This rearrangement joins TRBV29-1 to TRBJ2-7, with a tentative D call TRBD1 (5 bases). Germline V gene data show CDR1 as SQVTM and CDR2 as ANQGSEA. Trimming cost V 5 bases and J 6 bases, with 20 bases left between them. This CDR3 has 14 residues.

This rearrangement joins TRBV6-5 to TRBJ1-2, with D unresolved. CDR3 length: 13 residues. The ends were cut back, 7 bases at V and 5 bases at J, with 14 bases in the middle. CDR1 MNHEY and CDR2 SVGAGI come from the germline V gene. In nucleotides, the CDR3 is TGTGCCAGCATCGACCCGGGGTTGTATGGCTACACCTTC. Amino acid sequence: CASIDPGLYGYTF.

The rearrangement uses TRBV6-2 or TRBV6-3 and TRBJ2-1, with TRBD1 as a possible D gene (6 bases). Germline V gene data show CDR1 as MNHEY and CDR2 as SVGEGT. V lost 4 bases and J 4 bases, leaving 14 bases between the germline ends. This CDR3 contains 15 residues. The CDR3 DNA reads TGTGCCAGCAGTTTTCCCGAGACAGGATACAATGAGCAGTTCTTC. This sequence encodes CASSFPETGYNEQFF.

J is TRBJ2-1 and V is TRBV6-1; 9 bases match TRBD1. From germline, CDR1 is MNHNS and CDR2 SASEGT. The CDR3 is made up of 17 amino acids. With 0 bases clipped from V and 7 bases from J, the junction kept 10 bases outside the gene matches. The CDR3 spells CASSEALQGAGSNEQFF. CDR3 nucleotides: TGTGCCAGCAGTGAAGCTTTACAGGGGGCCGGTTCGAATGAGCAGTTCTTC.

The J gene is TRBJ2-3, the V gene TRBV28, with D possibly being TRBD2 (5 bases). The germline gives CDR1 MDHEN, CDR2 SYDVKM. V was cut by 11 bases and J by 3 bases, with 15 bases left in between. The CDR3 loop spans 13 amino acids. The CDR3 DNA is TGTGCCGGAAGGCAGAGGGCTACAGATACGCAGTATTTT. Residues: CAGRQRATDTQYF.

This clonotype occurred a few times. This chain connects TRBV10-3 to TRBJ2-3; 8 bases map to TRBD2. The germline gives CDR1 ENHRY, CDR2 SYGVKD. The CDR3 loop spans 15 amino acids. Trimming took 5 bases from V and 5 from J; bases not matched to a gene: 9. The CDR3 loop is CAISSTGGAGDTQYF. In nucleotides, the CDR3 is TGTGCCATCAGTTCGACCGGGGGGGCGGGAGATACGCAGTATTTT.

J is TRBJ2-7 and V is TRBV29-1, with TRBD1 matching over 8 bases. The last part of the DNA fits TRBJ2-5 better; the J call may be wrong. Germline CDR1 is SQVTM and CDR2 is ANQGSEA. The CDR3 runs to 12 residues. The CDR3 DNA is TGCAGCGGAAACAGGGGGGATGAGACCCAGTACTTC. Amino acid sequence: CSGNRGDETQYF.

This clonotype was picked up a small number of times. CDR3: CASSLGGQEGYEQYF. Here the CDR3 DNA reads TGCGCCAGCAGCTTGGGAGGACAGGAGGGCTACGAGCAGTACTTC. The genes are TRBV5-1 and TRBJ2-5, with D possibly TRBD1 on 7 matching bases. Matching the DNA end better, TRBJ2-7 makes the J call doubtful. Per germline, CDR1 SGHRS and CDR2 YFSETQ. This CDR3 comprises 15 residues.

The J gene is TRBJ1-6, the V gene TRBV7-6; D remains unclear. This CDR3 is 13 amino acids long. V gave up 2 bases and J gave up 7 bases, with 6 bases separating them. The germline V gene encodes CDR1 SGHVS and CDR2 FNYEAQ. CDR3 residues: CASSLFTNSPLHF. The DNA of the CDR3 is TGTGCCAGCAGCTTATTCACCAATTCACCCCTCCACTTT.

The chain combines TRBV12-3 or TRBV12-4 with TRBJ2-5, with 9 nucleotides matching TRBD2. The V and J ends lost 5 bases and 2 bases, in that order; junction bases with no gene match: 15. The CDR3 is 18 residues long. The CDR3: CASSESRLGTSPQETQYF. CDR3 in DNA: TGTGCCAGCAGTGAAAGTCGTTTGGGGACTAGCCCACAAGAGACCCAGTACTTC.

This clonotype was seen a handful of times. V and J are TRBV9 and TRBJ2-1, with TRBD2 identical over 10 bases. Looked up from germline, CDR1 is SGDLS and CDR2 is YYNGEE. This CDR3 is 16 amino acids long. V shed 0 bases and J 4 bases; nucleotides not matched to a gene: 4. CDR3 region: CASSVEPSGGYNEQFF. For the CDR3, the DNA is TGTGCCAGCAGCGTAGAACCTAGCGGGGGATACAATGAGCAGTTCTTC.

CDR3 in amino acids: CASSVRGQLNEQFF. The CDR3 region has the DNA TGCGCCAGCAGCGTGAGGGGACAGCTCAATGAGCAGTTCTTC. V and J are TRBV5-1 and TRBJ2-1; TRBD1 aligns across 7 bases. This CDR3 region has 14 residues. V gave up 4 bases and J gave up 6 bases; unmatched junction bases: 7. The germline V gene has CDR1 SGHRS and CDR2 YFSETQ.

This clonotype was detected once. The chain links TRBV28 to TRBJ2-6; D remains unclear. The V gene lost 2 bases and the J gene lost 0 bases, with 8 bases spanning the gap. CDR1 and CDR2 (germline): MDHEN, SYDVKM. The CDR3 totals 16 residues. CDR3: CASSLVRSSGANVLTF. CDR3 in DNA: TGTGCCAGCAGTTTAGTACGGAGCTCTGGGGCCAACGTCCTGACTTTC.